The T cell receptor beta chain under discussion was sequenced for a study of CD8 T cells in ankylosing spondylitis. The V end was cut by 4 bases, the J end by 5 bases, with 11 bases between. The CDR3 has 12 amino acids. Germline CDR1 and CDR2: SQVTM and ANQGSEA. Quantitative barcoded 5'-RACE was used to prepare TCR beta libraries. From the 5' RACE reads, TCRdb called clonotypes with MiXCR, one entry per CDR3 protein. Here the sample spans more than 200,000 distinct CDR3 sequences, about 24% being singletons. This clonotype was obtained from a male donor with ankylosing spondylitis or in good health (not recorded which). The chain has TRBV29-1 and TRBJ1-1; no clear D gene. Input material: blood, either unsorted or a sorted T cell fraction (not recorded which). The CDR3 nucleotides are TGCAGCGTTGCATGGGGTGGAACTGAAGCTTTCTTT. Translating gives CSVAWGGTEAFF.